Listed here are 23 T cell receptor beta chains from one sample, sequenced in a study of T cell clonotyping in hematopoietic cell transplantation. Clones were sequenced by immunoSEQ multiplex PCR, and TCRdb holds only the in-frame ones, with some missing. The sample lists roughly 5,000 clones, roughly 89% occurring once. Sequencing was performed on peripheral blood mononuclear cells, taken 100 days after allogeneic stem cell transplant. These receptors came from a male patient between 65 and 79 years old who had an allogeneic stem cell transplant from an unrelated donor, so T cells may come from the graft donor. Some clones in this sample may be carry-over from other donors' samples.

V and J are TRBV5-6 and TRBJ2-3; TRBD2 matches at 8 bases. CDR1 and CDR2 (germline): SGHDT, YYEEEE. This CDR3 is built from 16 residues. Trimming at V came to 0 bases and at J to 4 bases, leaving 7 bases not matched to a gene. CDR3: CASSLGPGGPPDTQYF. CDR3 DNA: TGTGCCAGCAGCTTGGGCCCGGGAGGGCCTCCAGATACGCAGTATTTT.

The chain employs TRBV29-1 and TRBJ2-2; TRBD2 matches 10 bases. Germline V gene sequence: CDR1 SQVTM, CDR2 ANQGSEA. The CDR3 covers 14 residues. V dropped 4 bases and J dropped 5; count of bases not matched to a gene: 4. CDR3 sequence (DNA): TGCAGCGTTGCTAGCGGGAGAGAAACCGGGGAGCTGTTTTTT. Its translation: CSVASGRETGELFF.

The chain carries TRBV6-1 and TRBJ2-7; D ambiguous. The germline V and J ends were trimmed by 9 bases and 4 bases, with 16 bases remaining between them. This CDR3 spans 13 amino acids. Germline values: CDR1 MNHNS, CDR2 SASEGT. The DNA for the CDR3 is TGTGCCAGTAACAGAGAAGGGTGGTACGAGCAGTACTTC. Protein sequence: CASNREGWYEQYF.

The chain combines TRBV5-6 with TRBJ1-1, with TRBD1 as a possible D gene (6 bases). This CDR3 comprises 14 residues. Per the germline V gene, CDR1 is SGHDT and CDR2 is YYEEEE. Between the trimmed V and J ends, which lost 3 bases and 2 bases, there was a span of 11 bases. DNA for the CDR3: TGTGCCAGCAGCTCGTCACAGGGAAACACTGAAGCTTTCTTT. It encodes CASSSSQGNTEAFF.

The chain combines TRBV19 with TRBJ2-7; D is ambiguous. This CDR3 has 11 amino acids. Trimming stripped 9 bases from V and 3 bases from J, with 9 bases between. CDR1 and CDR2 from the germline V gene are LNHDA and SQIVND (reference sequence). The CDR3 sequence is CASADDYEQYF. For the CDR3, the DNA is TGTGCCAGCGCGGACGACTACGAGCAGTACTTC. Using reference TRBV19 and TRBJ2-7 for the parts outside the CDR3, the full variable domain is DGGITQSPKYLFRKEGQNVTLSCEQNLNHDAMYWYRQDPGQGLRLIYYSQIVNDFQKGDIAEGYSVSREKKESFPLTVTSAQKNPTAFYLCASADDYEQYFGPGTRLTVT.

The chain carries TRBV7-8 and TRBJ2-7; D is undetermined. Germline V CDR1 and CDR2: SGHVS, FQNEAQ. The CDR3 is 11 residues long. V was trimmed by 1 base and J by 7 bases, leaving 5 bases between them. Written as DNA, the CDR3 is TGTGCCAGCAGCTTAGTTCGGGAGCAGTACTTC. Amino acid sequence: CASSLVREQYF.

The chain joins TRBV7-9 to TRBJ1-1; 7 nucleotides line up with TRBD1. With V trimmed by 10 bases and J by 0 bases, 8 bases remained unmatched. Germline V CDR1 and CDR2: SEHNR, FQNEAQ (reference sequence). The CDR3 consists of 14 residues. The CDR3 region is CATRTGIMNTEAFF. The DNA for the CDR3 is TGTGCCACTCGGACAGGCATCATGAACACTGAAGCTTTCTTT.

The chain has TRBV7-8 and TRBJ1-1, with unresolved D. Germline V gene lookup returns CDR1 SGHVS and CDR2 FQNEAQ. The CDR3 covers 13 residues. V dropped 2 bases and J dropped 7 bases, with 11 bases sitting between them. The CDR3 loop is CASSLNTGIEAFF. The CDR3 nucleotides are TGTGCCAGCAGCTTAAATACGGGGATTGAAGCTTTCTTT. The full variable domain, rest sourced from reference TRBV7-8 and TRBJ1-1, is GAGVSQSPRYKVAKRGQDVALRCDPISGHVSLFWYQQALGQGPEFLTYFQNEAQLDKSGLPSDRFFAERPEGSVSTLKIQRTQQEDSAVYLCASSLNTGIEAFFGQGTRLTVV.

The rearrangement joins TRBV7-2 to TRBJ2-7; the match to TRBD2 covers 13 bases. Germline V lookup: CDR1 SGHTA, CDR2 FQGNSA. With 5 bases clipped from V and 4 bases from J, the junction kept 5 bases outside the gene matches. CDR3 length: 15 amino acids. The CDR3 DNA follows: TGTGCCAGCAGCACGGGACTAGCGGGACGATACGAGCAGTACTTC. Translated: CASSTGLAGRYEQYF.

This chain links TRBV6-4 with TRBJ1-2, with 8 bases that match TRBD1. The V gene's germline CDR1 is MRHNA and CDR2 SNTAGT. The CDR3 runs 14 residues. Trimming cost V 6 bases and J 7 bases; bases outside gene matches: 10. The CDR3 here is CASRTTGAGSGYTF. DNA of the CDR3: TGTGCCAGCAGAACGACAGGGGCCGGGAGTGGCTACACCTTC.

V and J are TRBV7-2 and TRBJ2-1; 11 nucleotides align to TRBD2. Germline loops: CDR1 SGHTA, CDR2 FQGNSA. The V segment lost 3 bases and the J segment 10 bases; nucleotides outside the gene matches: 11. The CDR3 has 16 amino acids. The CDR3 is CASSFIAGGRDREQFF. The CDR3 DNA is TGTGCCAGCAGCTTCATAGCGGGAGGGCGGGATCGGGAGCAGTTCTTC.

The J gene is TRBJ1-2, the V gene TRBV2; 10 positions match TRBD1. Unmatched junction bases numbered 4, after V lost 2 bases and J lost 4 bases. This CDR3 is built from 15 residues. The germline gives CDR1 SNHLY, CDR2 FYNNEI. The CDR3 reads CASSERQGAGYGYTF. The CDR3 DNA is TGTGCCAGCAGTGAACGACAGGGGGCAGGCTATGGCTACACCTTC.

V gene TRBV7-6 combines with J gene TRBJ2-3; TRBD2 matches 12 bases. V was pared by 8 bases and J by 5 bases, with 14 bases of the junction left unmatched. This CDR3 has 17 amino acids. CDR1 and CDR2 (germline): SGHVS, FNYEAQ. This CDR3 reads CASGPLAGGPGGDTQYF. The CDR3 DNA reads as TGTGCCAGCGGTCCTCTAGCGGGAGGGCCGGGTGGAGATACGCAGTATTTT.

The chain employs TRBV5-1 and TRBJ2-7; D perhaps matches TRBD1 (5 bases). The CDR3 loop spans 13 amino acids. V gave up 0 bases and J gave up 4 bases, with 8 bases separating them. Germline V gene sequence: CDR1 SGHRS, CDR2 YFSETQ. As DNA, the CDR3 is TGCGCCAGCAGCTTGGAGACAGTATACGAGCAGTACTTC. Amino acids: CASSLETVYEQYF.

The V call is TRBV28, the J call TRBJ2-1, with TRBD2 matching 8 bases. J lost 3 bases, V lost 6 bases, and 4 bases had no gene match. Germline CDR1 and CDR2: MDHEN and SYDVKM. The CDR3 is 14 amino acids. The CDR3 DNA sequence: TGTGCCAGCAGCCTAGCGGGCAACTACAATGAGCAGTTCTTC. Translation gives CASSLAGNYNEQFF.

The chain recombines TRBV6-6 with TRBJ2-5, with D possibly matching TRBD1 (5 bases). V was clipped by 4 bases and J by 7 bases, with 7 bases between them. In germline, CDR1 is MNHNY, CDR2 SVGAGI (reference sequence). The CDR3 loop spans 11 amino acids. CDR3 bases: TGTGCCAGCAGTTTAAGGGGGACCCAGTACTTC. Translated, it gives CASSLRGTQYF.

This clone was detected once. The gene calls are TRBV29-1 and TRBJ2-7; TRBD1 matches 7 bases. The V gene end was trimmed by 1 base and the J gene end by 5 bases; junction bases not matched to a gene: 14. CDR3 length: 16 residues. Germline loops: CDR1 SQVTM, CDR2 ANQGSEA. The CDR3 region is CSVEGAGGTEADEQYF. CDR3 coding DNA: TGCAGCGTTGAAGGCGCTGGTGGGACAGAGGCAGACGAGCAGTACTTC.

The chain combines TRBV4-2 with TRBJ2-1; TRBD2 aligns across 8 bases. Trimming took 4 bases from V and 9 from J; bases not matched to a gene: 8. The V gene's germline CDR1 is LGHNA and CDR2 YNFKEQ. CDR3 length equals 14 residues. The CDR3 bases are TGTGCCAGCAGCCTTGGGACTAGTGTCGTTGAGCAGTTCTTC. Translating gives CASSLGTSVVEQFF.

The rearrangement links TRBV5-4 to TRBJ2-7; 8 positions agree with TRBD1. CDR3 length: 15 residues. The ends lost 4 bases at V and 2 bases at J; junction bases unmatched: 8. In germline, CDR1 is SGHNT, CDR2 YYREEE (reference sequence). The CDR3 sequence is CASSPAPGQAYEQYF. The CDR3 DNA reads as TGTGCCAGCAGCCCGGCGCCGGGACAGGCCTACGAGCAGTACTTC.

The rearrangement links TRBV5-6 to TRBJ1-2; 7 nucleotides agree with TRBD1. The CDR3 length is 13 residues. Trimming took 0 bases from V and 4 from J; bases not matched to a gene: 0. The germline gives CDR1 SGHDT, CDR2 YYEEEE. The CDR3: CASSLEGAYGYTF. The CDR3 DNA sequence: TGTGCCAGCAGCTTGGAGGGGGCCTATGGCTACACCTTC.

The gene calls are TRBV2 and TRBJ1-1, with a possible D match to TRBD1 (6 bases). V lost 2 bases and J 6 bases, leaving 10 bases between the germline ends. This CDR3 comprises 13 residues. The germline CDR1 and CDR2 sequences are SNHLY and FYNNEI. CDR3 sequence: CASSERRTAEAFF. The CDR3 DNA reads TGTGCCAGCAGTGAAAGACGGACAGCTGAAGCTTTCTTT. The variable domain in full, with the rest retrieved from reference TRBV2 and TRBJ1-1, is EPEVTQTPSHQVTQMGQEVILRCVPISNHLYFYWYRQILGQKVEFLVSFYNNEISEKSEIFDDQFSVERPDGSNFTLKIRSTKLEDSAMYFCASSERRTAEAFFGQGTRLTVV.

This CDR3 is CASSLTGQGAYEQYF. In nucleotides, the CDR3 is TGCGCCAGCAGCCTTACGGGACAGGGGGCCTACGAGCAGTACTTC. The V and J genes are TRBV5-1 and TRBJ2-7; 11 nucleotides match TRBD1. This CDR3 has 15 amino acids. Looked up from germline, CDR1 is SGHRS and CDR2 is YFSETQ. Trimming took 4 bases from V and 2 from J; bases not matched to a gene: 5.

The chain couples TRBV4-1 to TRBJ2-7; 8 bases agree with TRBD2. V shed 4 bases, J shed 1 base, and the junction held 6 bases outside the gene matches. Germline loops: CDR1 MGHRA, CDR2 YSYEKL. CDR3 length equals 15 residues. The CDR3 DNA reads as TGCGCCAGCAGCCGGGCGTTAGCGGGATCCTACGAGCAGTACTTC. It specifies CASSRALAGSYEQYF.